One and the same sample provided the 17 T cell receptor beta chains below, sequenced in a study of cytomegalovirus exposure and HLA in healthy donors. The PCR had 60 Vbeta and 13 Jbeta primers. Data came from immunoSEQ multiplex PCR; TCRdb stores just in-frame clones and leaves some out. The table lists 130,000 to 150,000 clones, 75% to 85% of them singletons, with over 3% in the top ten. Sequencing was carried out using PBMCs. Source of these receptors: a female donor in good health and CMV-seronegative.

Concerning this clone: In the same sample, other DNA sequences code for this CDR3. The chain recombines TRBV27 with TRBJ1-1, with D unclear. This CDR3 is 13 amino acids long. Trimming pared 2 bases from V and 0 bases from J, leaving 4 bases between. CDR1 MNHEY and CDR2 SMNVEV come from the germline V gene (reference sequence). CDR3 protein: CASSLGMNTEAFF. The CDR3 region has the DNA TGTGCCAGCAGTTTAGGCATGAACACTGAAGCTTTCTTT.

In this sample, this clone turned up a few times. The CDR3 sequence: CASSVATGITGELFF. Here the CDR3 DNA reads TGTGCCAGCAGCGTAGCTACGGGGATTACCGGGGAGCTGTTTTTT. The gene calls are TRBV9 and TRBJ2-2; D is perhaps TRBD2 (5 bases). Trimming took off 0 bases at V and 5 bases at J, with 11 bases between the two ends. Germline CDR1 and CDR2: SGDLS and YYNGEE. The CDR3 is 15 residues long.

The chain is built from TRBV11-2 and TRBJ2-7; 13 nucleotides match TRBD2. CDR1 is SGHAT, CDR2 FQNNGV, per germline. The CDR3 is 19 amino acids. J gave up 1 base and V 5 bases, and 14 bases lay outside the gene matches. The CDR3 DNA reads TGTGCCAGCAGCCCAAGATCGACTAGCGGGGGGTCAATTTCCTACGAGCAGTACTTC. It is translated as CASSPRSTSGGSISYEQYF.

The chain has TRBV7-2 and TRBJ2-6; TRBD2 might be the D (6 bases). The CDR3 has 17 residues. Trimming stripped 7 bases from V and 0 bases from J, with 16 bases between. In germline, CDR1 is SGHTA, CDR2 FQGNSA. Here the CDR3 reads CASTVRGGNSGANVLTF. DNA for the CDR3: TGTGCCAGCACCGTCCGTGGGGGGAACTCTGGGGCCAACGTCCTGACTTTC.

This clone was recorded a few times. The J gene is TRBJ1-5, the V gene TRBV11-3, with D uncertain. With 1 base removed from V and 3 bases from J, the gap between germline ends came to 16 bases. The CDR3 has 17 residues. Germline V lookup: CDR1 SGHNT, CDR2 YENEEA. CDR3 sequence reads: CASSLGEAGSNNQPQHF. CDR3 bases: TGTGCCAGCAGCTTAGGCGAAGCGGGCAGTAACAATCAGCCCCAGCATTTT.

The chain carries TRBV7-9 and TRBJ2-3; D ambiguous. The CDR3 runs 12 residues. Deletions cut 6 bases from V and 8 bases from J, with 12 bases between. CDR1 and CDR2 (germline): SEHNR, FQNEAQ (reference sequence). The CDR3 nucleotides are TGTGCCAGCAGGGGCGTTCAAGGTACGCAGTATTTT. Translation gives CASRGVQGTQYF.

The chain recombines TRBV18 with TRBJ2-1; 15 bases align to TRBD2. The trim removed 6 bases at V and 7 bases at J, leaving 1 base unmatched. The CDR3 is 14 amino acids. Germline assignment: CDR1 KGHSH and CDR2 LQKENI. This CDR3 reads CASSGTSGRNEQFF. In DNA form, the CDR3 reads TGTGCCAGCTCCGGGACTAGCGGGAGGAATGAGCAGTTCTTC.

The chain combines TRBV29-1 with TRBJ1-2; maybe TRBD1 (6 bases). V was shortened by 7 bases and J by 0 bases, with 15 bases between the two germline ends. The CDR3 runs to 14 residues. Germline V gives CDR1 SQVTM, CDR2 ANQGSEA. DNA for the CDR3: TGCAGCGCTAGACAGGCGCAGGCTAACTATGGCTACACCTTC. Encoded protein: CSARQAQANYGYTF.

The CDR3 nucleotides are TGCGCCAGCAGTCAGACTAGCAGAGCAGATACGCAGTATTTT. It codes for CASSQTSRADTQYF. The chain joins TRBV10-2 to TRBJ2-3, with 7 bases identical to TRBD2. Germline V gene lookup returns CDR1 WSHSY and CDR2 SAAADI. Trimming took 5 bases from V and 4 from J; bases not matched to a gene: 6. There are 14 residues in the CDR3.

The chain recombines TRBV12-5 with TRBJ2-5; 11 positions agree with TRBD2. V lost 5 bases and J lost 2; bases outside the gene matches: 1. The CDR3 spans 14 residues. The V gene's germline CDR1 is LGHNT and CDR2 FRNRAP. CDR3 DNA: TGTGCTAGTGGTCCTAGCGGGGGGCAAGAGACCCAGTACTTC. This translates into CASGPSGGQETQYF.

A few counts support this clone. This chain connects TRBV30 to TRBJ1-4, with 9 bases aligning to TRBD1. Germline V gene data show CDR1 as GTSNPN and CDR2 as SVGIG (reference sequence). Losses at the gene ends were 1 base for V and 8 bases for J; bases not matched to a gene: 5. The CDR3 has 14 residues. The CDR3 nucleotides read TGTGCCTGGAGTGCCGGGACAGGGACGGAAAAACTGTTTTTT. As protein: CAWSAGTGTEKLFF.

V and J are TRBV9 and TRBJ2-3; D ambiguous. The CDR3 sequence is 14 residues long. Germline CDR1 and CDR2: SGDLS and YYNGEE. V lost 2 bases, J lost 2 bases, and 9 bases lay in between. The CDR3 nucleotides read TGTGCCAGCAGCGTGAGAACGGTCACAGATACGCAGTATTTT. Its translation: CASSVRTVTDTQYF. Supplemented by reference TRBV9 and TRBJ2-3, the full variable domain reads DSGVTQTPKHLITATGQRVTLRCSPRSGDLSVYWYQQSLDQGLQFLIQYYNGEERAKGNILERFSAQQFPDLHSELNLSSLELGDSALYFCASSVRTVTDTQYFGPGTRLTVL.

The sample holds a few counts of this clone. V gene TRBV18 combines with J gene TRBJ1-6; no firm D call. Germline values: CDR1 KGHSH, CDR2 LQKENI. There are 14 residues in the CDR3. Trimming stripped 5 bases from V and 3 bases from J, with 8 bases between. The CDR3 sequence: CASSGLNYNSPLHF. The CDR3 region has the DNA TGTGCCAGCTCAGGGCTCAACTATAATTCACCCCTCCACTTT.

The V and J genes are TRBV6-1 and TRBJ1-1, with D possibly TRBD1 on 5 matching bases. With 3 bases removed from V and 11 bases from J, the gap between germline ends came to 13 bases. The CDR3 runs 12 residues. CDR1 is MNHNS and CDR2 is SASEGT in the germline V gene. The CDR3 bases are TGTGCCAGCAGTGAGTGGATGGGGGGGGCTTTCTTT. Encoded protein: CASSEWMGGAFF.

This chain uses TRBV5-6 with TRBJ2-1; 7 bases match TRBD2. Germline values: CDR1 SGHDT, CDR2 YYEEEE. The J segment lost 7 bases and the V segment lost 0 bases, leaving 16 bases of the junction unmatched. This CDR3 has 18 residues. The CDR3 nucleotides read TGTGCCAGCAGCTTGGCCCGCGGGCGGGAGTTAGTCGTGAATGAGCAGTTCTTC. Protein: CASSLARGRELVVNEQFF.

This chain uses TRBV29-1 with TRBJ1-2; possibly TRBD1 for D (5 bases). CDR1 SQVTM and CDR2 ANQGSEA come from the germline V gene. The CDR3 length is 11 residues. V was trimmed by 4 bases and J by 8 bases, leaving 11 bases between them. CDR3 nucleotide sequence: TGCAGCGTTGGGTCAGGGCCGGGCTACACCTTC. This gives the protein CSVGSGPGYTF.

DNA for the CDR3: TGTGCCAGTAGTGTGGGCCTCAATCGGAATGAGCAGTTCTTC. Translating gives CASSVGLNRNEQFF. V gene TRBV19 combines with J gene TRBJ2-1; D gene ambiguous. In germline, CDR1 is LNHDA, CDR2 SQIVND (reference sequence). The CDR3 spans 14 residues. V lost 5 bases to trimming and J lost 7 bases, with 15 bases between them.